The 32 T cell receptor beta chains given below trace back to one sample, sequenced in a study of tumour-infiltrating T cells in Burkitt lymphoma. Measured with immunoSEQ multiplex PCR; TCRdb has only the in-frame clones, and not every one. The sample carries about 15,000 clones, more than 70% recorded once. The sample consisted of tumor tissue. These receptor sequences come from a human donor with diffuse large B-cell lymphoma.

As DNA, the CDR3 is TGTGCCAGCTCACTCGGGACAGGGGCGAAATACGAGCAGTACGTC. It codes for CASSLGTGAKYEQYV. The J gene is TRBJ2-7, the V gene TRBV18, with TRBD1 matching 10 bases. The CDR3 length is 15 residues. V gave up 4 bases and J gave up 4 bases; unmatched junction bases: 7. Germline assignment: CDR1 KGHSH and CDR2 LQKENI.

The CDR3 loop is CASSYAYEQYF. For the CDR3, the DNA is TGTGCCAGCAGTTATGCCTACGAGCAGTACTTC. This sequence joins TRBV6-5 and TRBJ2-7; unclear D gene. Per germline, CDR1 MNHEY and CDR2 SVGAGI. This CDR3 spans 11 amino acids. The V end was cut by 3 bases, the J end by 2 bases, with 2 bases between.

The chain employs TRBV6-4 and TRBJ2-1; 12 nucleotides align to TRBD2. The CDR3 has 15 amino acids. V was clipped by 7 bases and J by 6 bases; unmatched bases: 7. Germline assignment: CDR1 MRHNA and CDR2 SNTAGT. The CDR3 region is CASTPTSGSLNEQFF. The CDR3 DNA is TGTGCCAGCACCCCGACTAGCGGGAGCCTCAATGAGCAGTTCTTC.

The rearrangement uses TRBV5-6 and TRBJ2-1, with TRBD2 identical over 10 bases. Trimming removed 3 bases from V and 10 bases from J; junction bases left unmatched: 10. The CDR3 spans 15 residues. Germline CDR1 reads SGHDT; CDR2 reads YYEEEE. The CDR3 here is CASSWRTSGISEQFF. Written as DNA, the CDR3 is TGTGCCAGCAGCTGGAGGACTAGCGGCATCTCGGAGCAGTTCTTC.

The table lists this clone with a few counts. The chain combines TRBV4-1 with TRBJ2-1, with 11 bases matching TRBD2. Germline V CDR1 and CDR2: MGHRA, YSYEKL. Trimming at V came to 0 bases and at J to 5 bases, leaving 9 bases not matched to a gene. The CDR3 sequence is 18 residues long. The CDR3 nucleotides read TGCGCCAGCAGCCAAGAAGAACTAGCGGGAGTACCCAACAATGAGCAGTTCTTC. Its protein is CASSQEELAGVPNNEQFF.

The V call is TRBV4-2, the J call TRBJ1-4; D call uncertain. Germline CDR1 reads LGHNA; CDR2 reads YNFKEQ. CDR3 length: 13 residues. Trimming shortened V by 0 bases and J by 13 bases, and 12 bases separated the two germline ends. CDR3 protein: CASSQEAGSRLFF. The CDR3 nucleotides are TGTGCCAGCAGCCAAGAGGCCGGATCGAGACTGTTTTTT.

This sequence joins TRBV10-1 and TRBJ2-5; D gene ambiguous. With 5 bases removed from V and 3 bases from J, the gap between germline ends came to 10 bases. This CDR3 spans 13 amino acids. CDR1 and CDR2 (germline): WNHNN, SYGVQD (reference sequence). CDR3 nucleotides: TGCGCCAGCAGTCGGCAGACCAAAGAGACCCAGTACTTC. This translates into CASSRQTKETQYF.

This clone appeared a few times. This rearrangement joins TRBV19 to TRBJ1-2; D might be TRBD1 (5 bases). The length of the CDR3 is 14 residues. Looked up from germline, CDR1 is LNHDA and CDR2 is SQIVND (reference sequence). V lost 5 bases to trimming and J lost 0 bases, with 10 bases between them. The CDR3 DNA reads TGTGCCAGTAGTGGAAAGACAGCTAACTATGGCTACACCTTC. Amino acid sequence: CASSGKTANYGYTF.

The rearrangement uses TRBV9 and TRBJ2-1; D is uncertain. The CDR3 is 11 amino acids. The germline gives CDR1 SGDLS, CDR2 YYNGEE. V was clipped by 1 base and J by 10 bases, with 6 bases between them. The DNA for the CDR3 is TGTGCCAGCAGCGTATTCGAAGAGCAGTTCTTC. Amino acid sequence: CASSVFEEQFF. The full variable domain, its missing parts supplied by reference TRBV9 and TRBJ2-1, is DSGVTQTPKHLITATGQRVTLRCSPRSGDLSVYWYQQSLDQGLQFLIQYYNGEERAKGNILERFSAQQFPDLHSELNLSSLELGDSALYFCASSVFEEQFFGPGTRLTVL.

By share, this clone ranks as medium-sized (0.01 to 0.1%). The chain recombines TRBV21-1 with TRBJ2-7; the tabulated D call, TRBD2, remains unverified against the DNA. TRBV21-1 represents a pseudogene. This CDR3 is 12 amino acids long. Here the CDR3 DNA reads TGTGCCAGCATCGAGGGTCGCTACGAGCAGTACTTC. Protein sequence: CASIEGRYEQYF.

The gene calls are TRBV2 and TRBJ2-1, with a possible D match to TRBD1 (5 bases). The V end was cut by 3 bases, the J end by 4 bases, with 13 bases between. The CDR3 extends over 15 amino acids. The germline V gene encodes CDR1 SNHLY and CDR2 FYNNEI. CDR3 protein: CASSEGLSRYNEQFF. In nucleotides, the CDR3 is TGTGCCAGCAGTGAGGGGCTTAGCCGTTACAATGAGCAGTTCTTC. Variable domain in full (rest from reference TRBV2 and TRBJ2-1): EPEVTQTPSHQVTQMGQEVILRCVPISNHLYFYWYRQILGQKVEFLVSFYNNEISEKSEIFDDQFSVERPDGSNFTLKIRSTKLEDSAMYFCASSEGLSRYNEQFFGPGTRLTVL.

This chain uses TRBV7-9 with TRBJ2-1; 11 nucleotides agree with TRBD2. The germline V gene has CDR1 SEHNR and CDR2 FQNEAQ (reference sequence). The CDR3 consists of 15 residues. V gave up 5 bases and J gave up 8 bases; unmatched junction bases: 8. CDR3 sequence reads: CASSPLAGGGDEQFF. The CDR3 coding sequence is TGTGCCAGCAGCCCCCTAGCGGGAGGAGGCGATGAGCAGTTCTTC.

The chain employs TRBV7-2 and TRBJ2-7, with 8 bases identical to TRBD1. The CDR3 runs 18 residues. With 1 base clipped from V and 0 bases from J, the junction kept 11 bases outside the gene matches. CDR1 SGHTA and CDR2 FQGNSA come from the germline V gene. The CDR3 DNA reads TGTGCCAGCAGCTTAGGAGGACAGGGCTCTTATTCCTCCTACGAGCAGTACTTC. Protein sequence: CASSLGGQGSYSSYEQYF.

The rearrangement links TRBV11-2 to TRBJ2-3; D perhaps matches TRBD2 (6 bases). The V gene lost 6 bases and the J gene lost 2 bases, with 12 bases spanning the gap. Germline CDR1 SGHAT, CDR2 FQNNGV. The CDR3 runs to 14 residues. Here the CDR3 DNA reads TGTGCCAGCAGTGCGGGGAGCCCCACAGATACGCAGTATTTT. Protein: CASSAGSPTDTQYF.

The J gene is TRBJ2-1, the V gene TRBV2, with 14 nucleotides matching TRBD2. This CDR3 is built from 18 residues. CDR1 is SNHLY and CDR2 is FYNNEI in the germline V gene. With 4 bases clipped from V and 8 bases from J, the junction kept 13 bases outside the gene matches. CDR3: CASSGPWTSGRTGDEQFF. CDR3 bases: TGTGCCAGCAGTGGACCCTGGACTAGCGGGAGGACGGGGGATGAGCAGTTCTTC.

This sequence joins TRBV27 and TRBJ2-7, with a possible D match to TRBD2 (5 bases). The CDR3 consists of 14 residues. Germline CDR1 and CDR2: MNHEY and SMNVEV (reference sequence). V lost 4 bases and J 8 bases, leaving 18 bases between the germline ends. The DNA of the CDR3 is TGTGCCAGCAGTTCACTGGGAGATTTGCTCAAGCAGTACTTC. Protein sequence: CASSSLGDLLKQYF.

The chain employs TRBV5-1 and TRBJ2-5, with unresolved D. This CDR3 comprises 11 residues. The germline gives CDR1 SGHRS, CDR2 YFSETQ. V dropped 3 bases and J dropped 2 bases, with 2 bases sitting between them. The CDR3 region has the DNA TGCGCCAGCAGCTCACAAGAGACCCAGTACTTC. It specifies CASSSQETQYF.

The V call is TRBV7-2, the J call TRBJ1-2; no definite D call. Trimming cost V 6 bases and J 0 bases, with 20 bases left between them. The length of the CDR3 is 17 residues. The V gene's germline CDR1 is SGHTA and CDR2 FQGNSA. The CDR3 DNA sequence: TGTGCCAGCAGGTATCCCGCTTCGGGGAGCGCTAACTATGGCTACACCTTC. Translation gives CASRYPASGSANYGYTF.

This clone is medium-sized. V and J are TRBV7-9 and TRBJ1-2; TRBD1 matches 12 bases. This CDR3 has 16 residues. CDR1 is SEHNR and CDR2 is FQNEAQ in the germline V gene (reference sequence). Trimming at V came to 4 bases and at J to 7 bases, leaving 10 bases not matched to a gene. The CDR3 DNA is TGTGCCAGCAGCTGGGAGGACGGGACAGGGGGCAGTGGCTACACCTTC. It translates to CASSWEDGTGGSGYTF.

The chain couples TRBV28 to TRBJ2-1; 8 bases are a match to TRBD1. The V segment lost 8 bases and the J segment 9 bases; nucleotides outside the gene matches: 6. The germline CDR1 and CDR2 sequences are MDHEN and SYDVKM. The CDR3 is 12 amino acids. Here the CDR3 DNA reads TGTGCCAGCGGGTTCAGGGGGCTTGAGCAGTTCTTC. Translation: CASGFRGLEQFF.

The chain couples TRBV7-9 to TRBJ1-5, with TRBD1 as a possible D gene (6 bases). The germline V gene has CDR1 SEHNR and CDR2 FQNEAQ (reference sequence). V was clipped by 6 bases and J by 7 bases, with 13 bases between them. This CDR3 has 13 amino acids. The CDR3, as DNA: TGTGCCAGCAGTCACGAGGGGGGGCAGCCCCAGCATTTT. It encodes CASSHEGGQPQHF.

Points on this clone: Being one base from a much bigger clone, this may be a read error. At the DNA level, this CDR3 is encoded by other sequences in the same sample as well. The genes are TRBV18 and TRBJ1-2, with D uncertain. This CDR3 contains 14 residues. Trimming took 3 bases from V and 4 from J, leaving 12 bases between them. Germline CDR1 reads KGHSH; CDR2 reads LQKENI. The CDR3 nucleotides read TGTGCCAGCTCACCGCCCCTCGGACGCTATGGCTACACCTTC. This gives the protein CASSPPLGRYGYTF.

This clone was seen a few times. The rearrangement joins TRBV6-6 to TRBJ2-5; the D is unclear. CDR1 MNHNY and CDR2 SVGAGI come from the germline V gene (reference sequence). The V end lost 1 base, the J end lost 5 bases, and 14 bases lay between the germline ends. The CDR3 is made up of 15 amino acids. DNA of the CDR3: TGTGCCAGCAGTTACTATCCGGGTGGACGGGAGACCCAGTACTTC. This encodes CASSYYPGGRETQYF.

The CDR3 sequence: CASSLGVLGELFF. The DNA for the CDR3 is TGTGCCAGCAGCTTAGGGGTTCTTGGGGAGCTGTTTTTT. This rearrangement joins TRBV7-6 to TRBJ2-2; D gene uncertain. Germline V gene lookup returns CDR1 SGHVS and CDR2 FNYEAQ. The CDR3 spans 13 residues. Trimming shortened V by 1 base and J by 8 bases, and 8 bases separated the two germline ends.

J is TRBJ2-2 and V is TRBV10-3; 11 bases are a match to TRBD1. Germline V lookup: CDR1 ENHRY, CDR2 SYGVKD. The CDR3 extends over 18 amino acids. After removal of 3 bases from V and 4 bases from J, the junction contained 10 bases not matched to a gene. CDR3 protein: CAISDRDRGASGTGELFF. The CDR3 DNA is TGTGCCATCAGTGATAGGGACAGGGGGGCGTCGGGCACCGGGGAGCTGTTTTTT.

The chain uses TRBV4-1 and TRBJ2-5; 9 bases fit TRBD2. CDR1 and CDR2 from the germline V gene are MGHRA and YSYEKL. The CDR3 has 19 residues. V dropped 4 bases and J dropped 5; count of bases not matched to a gene: 20. The CDR3 loop is CASSRRPKGWREGRETQYF. The CDR3 DNA is TGCGCCAGCAGCCGCAGGCCAAAGGGTTGGCGGGAGGGCAGGGAGACCCAGTACTTC.

The rearrangement links TRBV27 to TRBJ1-5, with D uncertain. Germline CDR1 MNHEY, CDR2 SMNVEV (reference sequence). V lost 5 bases and J 4 bases, leaving 15 bases between the germline ends. The CDR3 is 15 amino acids. The CDR3 bases are TGTGCCAGCAGTCCCGGACGGTTTTGGAATCAGCCCCAGCATTTT. This encodes CASSPGRFWNQPQHF.

V gene TRBV4-2 combines with J gene TRBJ2-5, with a tentative D call TRBD1 (5 bases). Trimming took off 2 bases at V and 5 bases at J, with 12 bases between the two ends. This CDR3 comprises 14 residues. Germline lookup yields CDR1 LGHNA and CDR2 YNFKEQ. In DNA, the CDR3 is TGTGCCAGCAGCCAAACTACAGCAGGGGAGACCCAGTACTTC. Its protein is CASSQTTAGETQYF.

The chain recombines TRBV2 with TRBJ2-7; D perhaps matches TRBD1 (6 bases). V lost 7 bases, J lost 0 bases, and 10 bases lay in between. Germline CDR1 is SNHLY and CDR2 is FYNNEI. There are 13 residues in the CDR3. This chain's CDR3 is CASMGQDSYEQYF. Written as DNA, the CDR3 is TGTGCCAGCATGGGACAAGACTCCTACGAGCAGTACTTC.

The chain couples TRBV5-6 to TRBJ2-1; 7 positions agree with TRBD1. With V trimmed by 5 bases and J by 2 bases, 19 bases remained unmatched. The CDR3 covers 19 residues. The V gene's germline CDR1 is SGHDT and CDR2 YYEEEE. In nucleotides, the CDR3 is TGTGCCAGCAGGCGCTTCGACAGGGTTATTCGAACCACCTACAATGAGCAGTTCTTC. The encoded protein is CASRRFDRVIRTTYNEQFF.

This clone has just one count. This chain uses TRBV6-1 with TRBJ1-2, with D unclear. CDR1 and CDR2 from the germline V gene are MNHNS and SASEGT. The V gene lost 2 bases and the J gene lost 2 bases, with 6 bases spanning the gap. The CDR3 contains 13 residues. The CDR3 sequence: CASSESRNYGYTF. The CDR3 nucleotides are TGTGCCAGCAGTGAAAGTAGGAACTATGGCTACACCTTC.

V usage is TRBV29-1 and J usage is TRBJ2-4; possible D gene TRBD1, 5 bases. V was pared by 7 bases and J by 1 base, with 17 bases between. Per the germline V gene, CDR1 is SQVTM and CDR2 is ANQGSEA. The CDR3 is 15 residues long. CDR3 DNA sequence: TGCAGCGCTGATCAAGGGGTGCGTGCCAAAAACATTCAGTACTTC. Amino acid sequence: CSADQGVRAKNIQYF.